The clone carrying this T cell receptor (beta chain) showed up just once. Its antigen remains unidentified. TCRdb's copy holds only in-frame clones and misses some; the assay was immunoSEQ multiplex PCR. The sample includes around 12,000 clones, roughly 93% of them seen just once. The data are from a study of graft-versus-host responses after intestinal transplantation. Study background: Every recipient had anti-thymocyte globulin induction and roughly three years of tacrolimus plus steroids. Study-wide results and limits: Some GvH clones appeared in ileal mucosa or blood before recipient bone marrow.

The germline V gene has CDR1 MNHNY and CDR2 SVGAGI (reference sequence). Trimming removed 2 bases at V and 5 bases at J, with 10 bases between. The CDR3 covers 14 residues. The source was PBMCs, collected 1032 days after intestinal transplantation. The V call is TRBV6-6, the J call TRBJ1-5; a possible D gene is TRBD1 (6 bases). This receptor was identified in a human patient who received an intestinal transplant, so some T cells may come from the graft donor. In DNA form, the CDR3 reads TGTGCCAGCAGTTACCGCAGGGGAGATCAGCCCCAGCATTTT. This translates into CASSYRRGDQPQHF.